The clone carrying this TCR beta chain was detected only a few times. This entry comes from a study of metastatic and nonmetastatic thyroid tumors. TCRdb re-analyzed the PCR reads through MiXCR. Of approximately 70,000 clones in the sample, just over 4% were seen once. The entire patient cohort was treatment-naive prior to thyroid surgery. Trimming took 1 base from V and 6 from J, leaving 6 bases between them. The CDR3 has 13 amino acids. CDR1 LNHDA and CDR2 SQIVND come from the germline V gene (reference sequence). This TCR was recovered from a female donor with papillary thyroid cancer or a benign thyroid nodule (not recorded which). Some clones in this sample may be carry-over from other donors' samples. Sequencing was carried out using blood. This sequence joins TRBV19 and TRBJ2-2; D gene ambiguous. CDR3 nucleotide sequence: TGTGCCAGTAGTATAGTGTACTCCGGGGAGCTGTTTTTT. As protein: CASSIVYSGELFF.